Listed below are T cell receptor beta chains from one sample, sequenced in a study of cytomegalovirus exposure and HLA in healthy donors. Some clones are missing from TCRdb's copy, which holds only in-frame ones; the method was immunoSEQ multiplex PCR. Of about 140,000 clones listed, approximately 87% were seen once; the top ten hold about 1.5%. Material: PBMCs. The source is a man in his forties in good health and CMV-seronegative. The CDR3 runs from the conserved cysteine through the conserved F or W.

v_gene	j_gene	CDR3aa
TRBV15	TRBJ2-7	CATSRARDSPYF
TRBV29-1	TRBJ2-1	CSVEEVLGLHSYNEQFF
TRBV7-2	TRBJ2-1	CASSSGTSRNEQFF
TRBV18	TRBJ2-4	CASSPLGERGNIQYF
TRBV2	TRBJ2-3	CASSENSSGDTQYF
TRBV7-3	TRBJ2-2	CASSIGGQGFTGELFF
TRBV2	TRBJ2-3	CASTLGQITDTQYF
TRBV6-6	TRBJ2-1	CASLQSGRSHNEQFF
TRBV27	TRBJ2-7	CASSLTGGGLYEQYF
TRBV29-1	TRBJ2-5	CSVDPGGETQYF
TRBV7-9	TRBJ1-1	CASSLGAGRGTEAFF
TRBV9	TRBJ2-7	CASSGDSSYEQYF
TRBV4-3	TRBJ2-2	CASSQEGGTGELFF
TRBV7-8	TRBJ2-7	CASSFRPEGVYEQYF
TRBV7-9	TRBJ1-5	CSSSQAEGARVQPQHF
TRBV15	TRBJ2-6	CATSRDLSGANVLTF
TRBV7-2	TRBJ2-3	CASSSLTSGGASTQYF
TRBV19	TRBJ2-3	CASSGGTSGRGDTQYF
TRBV27	TRBJ1-6	CASRTRTGQVSPLHF
TRBV30	TRBJ1-5	CAWSAGQGNQPQHF
TRBV5-4	TRBJ2-7	CASSPGHKSSYEQYF
TRBV18	TRBJ1-2	CASSPSGQHYGYTF
TRBV7-2	TRBJ1-2	CASKQDPTNYGYTF
TRBV2	TRBJ1-3	CASRGLQYGQGVNSGNTIYF
TRBV6-6	TRBJ1-2	CASSYPGISDSGYTF
TRBV30	TRBJ2-3	CAWSGDFINTQYF
TRBV5-4	TRBJ2-7	CASSRTSGGSSYEQYF
TRBV5-1	TRBJ2-5	CASSLIAGALETQYF
TRBV6-5	TRBJ1-1	CASSYSILTDYTEAFF
TRBV27	TRBJ2-7	CASSLSIARLAGSYEQYF
TRBV4-3	TRBJ1-1	CASSPHLSWNTEAFF
TRBV15	TRBJ1-2	CATSRQHLGSYGYTF
TRBV19	TRBJ2-1	CASRPTSGPYNEQFF
TRBV11-2	TRBJ1-1	CASSLERGREAFF
TRBV11-2	TRBJ2-3	CASSLVYSGRASGDTQYF
TRBV29-1	TRBJ2-1	CSVSPGGDKQFF
TRBV5-1	TRBJ2-1	CASSLGLAGAEQFF
TRBV9	TRBJ1-1	CASSVGEGAAPEAFF
TRBV7-6	TRBJ1-3	CASSLVLGNTIYF
TRBV2	TRBJ2-1	CASSELAGGYNEQFF
TRBV4-1	TRBJ2-7	CASAFRTASPYEQYF
TRBV11-3	TRBJ1-1	CASSNLSGGFNIEAFF
TRBV2	TRBJ2-3	CASSFADTQYF
TRBV25-1	TRBJ1-2	CASSESGRGSAGYTF
TRBV4-1	TRBJ2-3	CASSHRDRYTDTQYF
TRBV10-3	TRBJ2-7	CAISWTHETTDTYEQYF
TRBV15	TRBJ2-1	CATSRGRTGAYNEQFF
TRBV30	TRBJ2-7	CAWRPDRVGGYEQYF
TRBV5-1	TRBJ2-3	CASSLLAGGSTDTQYF
TRBV14	TRBJ2-3	CASSESGLHTQYF
TRBV5-1	TRBJ2-7	CASSPTGLNDYEQYF